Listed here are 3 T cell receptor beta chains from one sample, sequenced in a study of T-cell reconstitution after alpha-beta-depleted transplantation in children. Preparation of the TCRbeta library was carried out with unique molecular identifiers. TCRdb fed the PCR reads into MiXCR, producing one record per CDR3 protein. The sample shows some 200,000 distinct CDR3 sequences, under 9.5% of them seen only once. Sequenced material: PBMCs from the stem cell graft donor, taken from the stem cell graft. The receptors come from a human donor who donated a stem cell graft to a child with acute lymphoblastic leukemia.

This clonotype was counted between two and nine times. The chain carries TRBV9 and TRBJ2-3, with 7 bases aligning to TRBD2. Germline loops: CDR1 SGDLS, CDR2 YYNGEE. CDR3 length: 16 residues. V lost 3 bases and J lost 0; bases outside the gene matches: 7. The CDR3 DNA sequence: TGTGCCAGCAGCGCCGGCGGTAGCGGGAGCACAGATACGCAGTATTTT. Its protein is CASSAGGSGSTDTQYF. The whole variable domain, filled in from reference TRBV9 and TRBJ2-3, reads DSGVTQTPKHLITATGQRVTLRCSPRSGDLSVYWYQQSLDQGLQFLIQYYNGEERAKGNILERFSAQQFPDLHSELNLSSLELGDSALYFCASSAGGSGSTDTQYFGPGTRLTVL.

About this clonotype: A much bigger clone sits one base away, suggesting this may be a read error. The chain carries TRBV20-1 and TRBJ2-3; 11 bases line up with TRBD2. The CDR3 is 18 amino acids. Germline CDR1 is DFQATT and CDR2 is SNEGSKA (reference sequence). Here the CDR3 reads CCARVPSGGTPFTDTQYF. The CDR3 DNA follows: TGCTGTGCTAGAGTTCCTAGCGGGGGGACCCCTTTCACAGATACGCAGTATTTT.

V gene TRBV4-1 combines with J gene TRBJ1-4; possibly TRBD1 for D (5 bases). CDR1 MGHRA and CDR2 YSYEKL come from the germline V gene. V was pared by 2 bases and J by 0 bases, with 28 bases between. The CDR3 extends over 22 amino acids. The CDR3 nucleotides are TGCGCCAGCAGCCAACTAACACCAAGAGGGGCGATTACCGTTGCAACTAATGAAAAACTGTTTTTT. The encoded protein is CASSQLTPRGAITVATNEKLFF.